The 10 T cell receptor beta chains below were found in one sample sequenced in a study of glioma-infiltrating T cells after dendritic cell vaccination. Repertoires were generated with immunoSEQ multiplex PCR, while TCRdb's copy carries only in-frame clones and drops some. The sample records about 87,000 clones, approximately 90% being singletons. Specimen: blood, collected before dendritic cell vaccination. These receptors originate from a human donor with glioblastoma.

This chain joins TRBV27 and TRBJ1-2; 9 nucleotides align to TRBD1. In germline, CDR1 is MNHEY, CDR2 SMNVEV (reference sequence). J was trimmed by 4 bases and V by 6 bases; bases with no gene match: 3. The CDR3 length is 13 residues. The CDR3 spells CASRPGQGYGYTF. In DNA, the CDR3 is TGTGCCAGCAGGCCGGGACAGGGCTATGGCTACACCTTC.

This sequence joins TRBV28 and TRBJ2-3, with D tentatively TRBD2 (6 bases). The CDR3 is 14 amino acids. The germline V and J ends were trimmed by 7 bases and 3 bases, with 14 bases remaining between them. Germline assignment: CDR1 MDHEN and CDR2 SYDVKM. The CDR3 DNA reads as TGTGCCAGCACCCGGGGCGGGAAGACAGATACGCAGTATTTT. Translating it yields CASTRGGKTDTQYF.

The rearrangement joins TRBV10-1 to TRBJ1-2, with D uncertain. This CDR3 contains 13 residues. Germline V gives CDR1 WNHNN, CDR2 SYGVQD (reference sequence). Trimming took off 0 bases at V and 5 bases at J, with 7 bases between the two ends. CDR3: CASSESGSYGYTF. In DNA form, the CDR3 reads TGCGCCAGCAGTGAGTCGGGCTCTTATGGCTACACCTTC.

The V gene is TRBV28, the J gene TRBJ2-7; D uncertain. Germline V gene lookup returns CDR1 MDHEN and CDR2 SYDVKM. This CDR3 has 13 residues. Trimming took 5 bases from V and 6 from J, leaving 14 bases between them. CDR3 in amino acids: CASSKTLAVEQYF. CDR3 DNA sequence: TGTGCCAGCAGTAAGACACTTGCAGTCGAGCAGTACTTC.

The chain employs TRBV5-1 and TRBJ2-1, with TRBD2 identical over 8 bases. Losses at the gene ends were 2 bases for V and 0 bases for J; bases not matched to a gene: 7. The CDR3 is 17 amino acids. Looked up from germline, CDR1 is SGHRS and CDR2 is YFSETQ. The CDR3, as DNA: TGCGCCAGCAGCTTCGTCGGGGGGGGTAGCTCCTACAATGAGCAGTTCTTC. It encodes CASSFVGGGSSYNEQFF.

This clone was seen a few times. The genes are TRBV2 and TRBJ1-1; D is unresolved. The CDR3 runs to 15 residues. The germline V and J ends were trimmed by 2 bases and 4 bases, with 14 bases remaining between them. Looked up from germline, CDR1 is SNHLY and CDR2 is FYNNEI. In DNA, the CDR3 is TGTGCCAGCAGTGAACAATCCACCATCGGCACTGAAGCTTTCTTT. Residues: CASSEQSTIGTEAFF.

The chain employs TRBV19 and TRBJ1-1, with 8 nucleotides matching TRBD1. Trimming cost V 7 bases and J 0 bases; bases outside gene matches: 10. The CDR3 covers 16 residues. The germline gives CDR1 LNHDA, CDR2 SQIVND (reference sequence). The CDR3 DNA sequence: TGTGCCAGTAACTCAGGGGGCCCGGCCGTGAACACTGAAGCTTTCTTT. Amino acid sequence: CASNSGGPAVNTEAFF. The whole variable domain, remainder taken from reference TRBV19 and TRBJ1-1, is DGGITQSPKYLFRKEGQNVTLSCEQNLNHDAMYWYRQDPGQGLRLIYYSQIVNDFQKGDIAEGYSVSREKKESFPLTVTSAQKNPTAFYLCASNSGGPAVNTEAFFGQGTRLTVV.

This clone was seen only a few times. The chain couples TRBV4-1 to TRBJ2-3; 7 nucleotides match TRBD2. Germline V gene lookup returns CDR1 MGHRA and CDR2 YSYEKL. V was clipped by 2 bases and J by 3 bases; unmatched bases: 11. The CDR3 has 17 amino acids. The CDR3 here is CASSQPRLRGGTDTQYF. The CDR3 DNA reads TGCGCCAGCAGCCAACCCCGGCTGAGGGGAGGGACAGATACGCAGTATTTT.

DNA for the CDR3: TGCACCAGCAGCCAAGATGGTCCGGGGGGGACAATGAACACTGAAGCTTTCTTT. This encodes CTSSQDGPGGTMNTEAFF. V is TRBV1 and J is TRBJ1-1. TRBV1 counts as a pseudogene. This CDR3 contains 18 residues.

The chain links TRBV4-2 to TRBJ2-7; 7 positions match TRBD2. CDR3 length: 14 residues. The J segment lost 5 bases and the V segment lost 0 bases, leaving 4 bases of the junction unmatched. CDR1 and CDR2 (germline): LGHNA, YNFKEQ. In DNA, the CDR3 is TGTGCCAGCAGCCAAGATTGGGGGAGGGACGAGCAGTACTTC. Protein sequence: CASSQDWGRDEQYF.